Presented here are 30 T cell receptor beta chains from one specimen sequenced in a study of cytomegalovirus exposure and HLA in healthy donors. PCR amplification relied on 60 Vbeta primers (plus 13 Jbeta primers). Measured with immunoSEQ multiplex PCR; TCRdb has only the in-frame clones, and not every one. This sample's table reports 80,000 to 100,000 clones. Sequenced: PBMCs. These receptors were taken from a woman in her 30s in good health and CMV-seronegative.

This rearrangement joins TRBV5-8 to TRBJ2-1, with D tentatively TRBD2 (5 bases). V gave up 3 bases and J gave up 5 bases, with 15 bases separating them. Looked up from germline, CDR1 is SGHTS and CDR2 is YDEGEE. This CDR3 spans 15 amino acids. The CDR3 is CASSSRVLANNEQFF. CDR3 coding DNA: TGTGCCAGCAGCTCCCGGGTCCTAGCCAACAATGAGCAGTTCTTC.

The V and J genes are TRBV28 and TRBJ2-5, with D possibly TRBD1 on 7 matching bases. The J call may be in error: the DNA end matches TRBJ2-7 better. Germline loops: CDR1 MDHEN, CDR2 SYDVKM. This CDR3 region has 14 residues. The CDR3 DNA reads TGTGCCAGCAGCCTCACAGGGGAGGACTACGAGCAGTACTTC. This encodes CASSLTGEDYEQYF.

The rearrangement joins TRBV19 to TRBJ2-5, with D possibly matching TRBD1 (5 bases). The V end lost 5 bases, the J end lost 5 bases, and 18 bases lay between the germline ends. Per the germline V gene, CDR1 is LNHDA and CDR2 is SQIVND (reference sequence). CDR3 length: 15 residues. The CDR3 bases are TGTGCCAGTAGTCCACCTCCAGGGCTCGGGGAGACCCAGTACTTC. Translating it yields CASSPPPGLGETQYF.

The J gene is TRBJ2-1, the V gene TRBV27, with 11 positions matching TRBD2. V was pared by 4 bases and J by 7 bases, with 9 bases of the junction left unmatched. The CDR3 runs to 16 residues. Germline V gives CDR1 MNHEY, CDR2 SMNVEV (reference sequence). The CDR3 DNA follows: TGTGCCAGCAGTTCTATTAGCGGGAGGGCCGGTAATGAGCAGTTCTTC. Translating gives CASSSISGRAGNEQFF.

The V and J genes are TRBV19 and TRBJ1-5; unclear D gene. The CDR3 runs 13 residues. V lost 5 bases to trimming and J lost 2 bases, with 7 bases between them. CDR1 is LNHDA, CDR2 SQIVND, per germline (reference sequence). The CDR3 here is CASSFRGNQPQHF. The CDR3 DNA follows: TGTGCCAGTAGTTTTCGGGGCAATCAGCCCCAGCATTTT.

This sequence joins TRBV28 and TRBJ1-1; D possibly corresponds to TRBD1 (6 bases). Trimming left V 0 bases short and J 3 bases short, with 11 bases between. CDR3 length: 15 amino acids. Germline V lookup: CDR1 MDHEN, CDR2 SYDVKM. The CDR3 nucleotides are TGTGCCAGCAGTTTATGGGGGGGGCGGGACACTGAAGCTTTCTTT. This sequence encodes CASSLWGGRDTEAFF.

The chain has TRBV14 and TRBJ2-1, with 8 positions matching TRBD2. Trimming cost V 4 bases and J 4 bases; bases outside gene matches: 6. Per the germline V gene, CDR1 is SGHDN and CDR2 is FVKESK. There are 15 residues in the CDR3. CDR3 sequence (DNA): TGTGCCAGCAGCCTCCTAGCGGGTATATACAATGAGCAGTTCTTC. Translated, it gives CASSLLAGIYNEQFF.

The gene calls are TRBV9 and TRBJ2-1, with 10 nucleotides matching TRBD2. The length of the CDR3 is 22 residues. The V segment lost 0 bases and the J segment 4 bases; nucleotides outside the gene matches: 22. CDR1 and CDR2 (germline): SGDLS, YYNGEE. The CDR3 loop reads CASSVATPRGVTSGTKYNEQFF. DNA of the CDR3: TGTGCCAGCAGCGTAGCTACTCCCAGGGGTGTTACTAGCGGGACCAAGTACAATGAGCAGTTCTTC.

Here the CDR3 reads CASRRKVSAGPLYSNQPQHF. DNA for the CDR3: TGTGCCAGCAGGCGTAAGGTGTCAGCAGGCCCACTGTATAGCAATCAGCCCCAGCATTTT. The genes are TRBV27 and TRBJ1-5; D call uncertain. This CDR3 region has 20 residues. Per germline, CDR1 MNHEY and CDR2 SMNVEV (reference sequence). With 6 bases removed from V and 0 bases from J, the gap between germline ends came to 27 bases.

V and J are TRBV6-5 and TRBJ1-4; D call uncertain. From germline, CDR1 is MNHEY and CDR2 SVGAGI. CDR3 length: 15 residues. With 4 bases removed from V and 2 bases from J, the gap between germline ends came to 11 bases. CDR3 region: CASSLFGSTNEKLFF. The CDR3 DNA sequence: TGTGCCAGCAGTTTGTTCGGGTCCACTAATGAAAAACTGTTTTTT.

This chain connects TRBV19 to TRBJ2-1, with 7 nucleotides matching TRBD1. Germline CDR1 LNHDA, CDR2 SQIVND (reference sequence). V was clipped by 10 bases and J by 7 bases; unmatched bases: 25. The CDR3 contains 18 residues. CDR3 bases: TGTGCCACCAGGGACAGAACAAGTGGGATAGGGATATTGAATGAGCAGTTCTTC. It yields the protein CATRDRTSGIGILNEQFF.

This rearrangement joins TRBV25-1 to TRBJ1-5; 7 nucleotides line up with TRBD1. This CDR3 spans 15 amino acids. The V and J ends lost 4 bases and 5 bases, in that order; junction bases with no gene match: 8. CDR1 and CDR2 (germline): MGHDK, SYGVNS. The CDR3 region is CASSGQTGKDQPQHF. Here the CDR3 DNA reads TGTGCCAGCAGTGGCCAGACAGGGAAGGATCAGCCCCAGCATTTT.

This CDR3 reads CASTQTGGSYEQYF. The DNA of the CDR3 is TGTGCCAGCACCCAAACTGGAGGCTCCTACGAGCAGTACTTC. This chain uses TRBV6-5 with TRBJ2-7, with a weak D call TRBD2 (5 bases). The CDR3 has 14 residues. The V gene lost 7 bases and the J gene lost 0 bases, with 13 bases spanning the gap. CDR1 is MNHEY, CDR2 SVGAGI, per germline.

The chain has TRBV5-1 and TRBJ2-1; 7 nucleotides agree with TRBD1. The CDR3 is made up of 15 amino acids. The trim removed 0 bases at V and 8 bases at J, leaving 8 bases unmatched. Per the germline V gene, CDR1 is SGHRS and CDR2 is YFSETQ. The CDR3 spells CASSLVAGGTDEQFF. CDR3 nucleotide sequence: TGCGCCAGCAGCTTGGTAGCAGGGGGTACCGATGAGCAGTTCTTC.

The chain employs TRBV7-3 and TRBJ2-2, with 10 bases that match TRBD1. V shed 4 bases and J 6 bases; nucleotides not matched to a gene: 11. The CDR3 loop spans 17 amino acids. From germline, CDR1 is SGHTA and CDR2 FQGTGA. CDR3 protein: CASSYQPTGQGPGELFF. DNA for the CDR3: TGTGCCAGCAGCTATCAACCCACGGGACAGGGGCCCGGGGAGCTGTTTTTT. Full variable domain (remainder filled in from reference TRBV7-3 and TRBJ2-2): GAGVSQTPSNKVTEKGKYVELRCDPISGHTALYWYRQSLGQGPEFLIYFQGTGAADDSGLPNDRFFAVRPEGSVSTLKIQRTERGDSAVYLCASSYQPTGQGPGELFFGEGSRLTVL.

The CDR3 region has the DNA TGCGCCAGCAGCTTGGGGCAATCTGGAAACACCATATATTTT. Translating it yields CASSLGQSGNTIYF. The chain links TRBV5-1 to TRBJ1-3; D ambiguous. Trimming removed 0 bases at V and 1 base at J, with 5 bases between. This CDR3 spans 14 amino acids. Germline V gives CDR1 SGHRS, CDR2 YFSETQ.

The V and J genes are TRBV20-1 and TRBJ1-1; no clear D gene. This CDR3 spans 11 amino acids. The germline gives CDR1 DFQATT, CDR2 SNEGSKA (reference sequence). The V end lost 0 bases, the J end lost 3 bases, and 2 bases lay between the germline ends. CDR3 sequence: CSARDYTEAFF. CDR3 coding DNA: TGCAGTGCTAGAGACTACACTGAAGCTTTCTTT.

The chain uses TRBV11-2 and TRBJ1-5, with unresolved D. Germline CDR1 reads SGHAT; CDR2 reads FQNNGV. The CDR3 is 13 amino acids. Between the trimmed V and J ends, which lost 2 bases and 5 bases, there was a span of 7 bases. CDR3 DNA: TGTGCCAGCAGCTTATCGGAGGATCAGCCCCAGCATTTT. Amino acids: CASSLSEDQPQHF.

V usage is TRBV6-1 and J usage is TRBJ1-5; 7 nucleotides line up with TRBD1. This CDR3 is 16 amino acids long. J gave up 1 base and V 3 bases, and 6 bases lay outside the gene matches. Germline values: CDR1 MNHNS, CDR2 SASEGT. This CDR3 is CASSEVGGGSNQPQHF. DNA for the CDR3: TGTGCCAGCAGTGAGGTCGGAGGGGGCAGCAATCAGCCCCAGCATTTT.

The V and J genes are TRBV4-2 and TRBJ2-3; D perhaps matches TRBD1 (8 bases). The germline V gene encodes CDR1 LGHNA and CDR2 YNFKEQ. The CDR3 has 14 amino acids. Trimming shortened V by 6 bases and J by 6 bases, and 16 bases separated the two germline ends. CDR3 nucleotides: TGTGCCAGCAGTACAGGGGGGGGGCCCGATACGCAGTATTTT. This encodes CASSTGGGPDTQYF.

The CDR3 region is CASSSRRDGQPQHF. The CDR3 nucleotides read TGTGCCAGTAGTTCCCGGCGGGATGGGCAGCCCCAGCATTTT. This chain joins TRBV19 and TRBJ1-5, with unresolved D. Trimming removed 5 bases from V and 7 bases from J, with 15 bases in between. The CDR3 is made up of 14 amino acids. Per germline, CDR1 LNHDA and CDR2 SQIVND (reference sequence).

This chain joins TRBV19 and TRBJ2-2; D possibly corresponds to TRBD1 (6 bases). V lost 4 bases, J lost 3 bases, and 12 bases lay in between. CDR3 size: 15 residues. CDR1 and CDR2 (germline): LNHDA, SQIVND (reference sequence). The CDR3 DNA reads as TGTGCCAGTAGTACTATTCACAGGGACACCGGGGAGCTGTTTTTT. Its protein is CASSTIHRDTGELFF. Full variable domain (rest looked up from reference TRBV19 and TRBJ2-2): DGGITQSPKYLFRKEGQNVTLSCEQNLNHDAMYWYRQDPGQGLRLIYYSQIVNDFQKGDIAEGYSVSREKKESFPLTVTSAQKNPTAFYLCASSTIHRDTGELFFGEGSRLTVL.

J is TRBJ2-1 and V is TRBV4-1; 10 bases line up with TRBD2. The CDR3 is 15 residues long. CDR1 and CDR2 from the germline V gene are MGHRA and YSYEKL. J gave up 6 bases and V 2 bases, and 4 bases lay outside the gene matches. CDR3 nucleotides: TGCGCCAGCAGCCAAATAGCGGGGGGCCCCAATGAGCAGTTCTTC. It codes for CASSQIAGGPNEQFF.

The CDR3 region is CASSPPQGLAKNIQYF. In DNA form, the CDR3 reads TGTGCCAGCTCACCACCGCAGGGGCTAGCCAAAAACATTCAGTACTTC. The rearrangement joins TRBV18 to TRBJ2-4; TRBD1 is a possible D gene (6 bases). This CDR3 region has 16 residues. V gave up 0 bases and J gave up 0 bases, with 9 bases separating them. CDR1 is KGHSH, CDR2 LQKENI, per germline.

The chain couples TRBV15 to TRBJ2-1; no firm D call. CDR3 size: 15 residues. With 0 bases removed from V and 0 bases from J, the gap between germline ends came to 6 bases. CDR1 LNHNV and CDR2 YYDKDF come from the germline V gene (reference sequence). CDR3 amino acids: CATSREAASYNEQFF. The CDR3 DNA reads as TGTGCCACCAGCAGAGAGGCTGCCTCCTACAATGAGCAGTTCTTC. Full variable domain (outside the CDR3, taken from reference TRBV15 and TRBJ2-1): DAMVIQNPRYQVTQFGKPVTLSCSQTLNHNVMYWYQQKSSQAPKLLFHYYDKDFNNEADTPDNFQSRRPNTSFCFLDIRSPGLGDTAMYLCATSREAASYNEQFFGPGTRLTVL.

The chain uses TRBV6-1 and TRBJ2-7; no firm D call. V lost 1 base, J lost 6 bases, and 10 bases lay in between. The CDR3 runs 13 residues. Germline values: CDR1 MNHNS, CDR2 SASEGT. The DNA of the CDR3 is TGTGCCAGCAGTGAAGGCGCGGCGACCGAGCAGTACTTC. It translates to CASSEGAATEQYF.

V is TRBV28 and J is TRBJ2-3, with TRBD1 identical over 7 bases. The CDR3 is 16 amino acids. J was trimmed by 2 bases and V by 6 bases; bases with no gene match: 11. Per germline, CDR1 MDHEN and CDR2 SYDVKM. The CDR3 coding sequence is TGTGCCAGCAGCCCACCGGGACAGCCCCACACAGATACGCAGTATTTT. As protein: CASSPPGQPHTDTQYF.

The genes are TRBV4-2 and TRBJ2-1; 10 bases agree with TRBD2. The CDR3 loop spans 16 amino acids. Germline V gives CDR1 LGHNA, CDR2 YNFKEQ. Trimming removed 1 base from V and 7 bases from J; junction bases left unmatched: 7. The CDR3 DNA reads TGTGCCAGCAGCCAAGTGAGCGGGGGGGCAATGAATGAGCAGTTCTTC. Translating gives CASSQVSGGAMNEQFF.

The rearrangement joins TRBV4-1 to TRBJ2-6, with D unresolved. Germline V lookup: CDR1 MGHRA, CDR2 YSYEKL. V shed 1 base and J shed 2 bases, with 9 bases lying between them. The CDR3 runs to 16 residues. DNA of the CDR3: TGCGCCAGCAGCCAAGCTCCTAAAACTGGGGCCAACGTCCTGACTTTC. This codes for CASSQAPKTGANVLTF.

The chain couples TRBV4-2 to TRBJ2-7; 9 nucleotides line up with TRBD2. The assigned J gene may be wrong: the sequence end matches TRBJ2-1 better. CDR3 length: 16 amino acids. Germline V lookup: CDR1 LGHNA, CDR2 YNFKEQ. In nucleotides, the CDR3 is TGTGCCAGCAGCCAAGATCTAGCGGGGCGAGCGAATGAGCAGTTCTTC. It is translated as CASSQDLAGRANEQFF.